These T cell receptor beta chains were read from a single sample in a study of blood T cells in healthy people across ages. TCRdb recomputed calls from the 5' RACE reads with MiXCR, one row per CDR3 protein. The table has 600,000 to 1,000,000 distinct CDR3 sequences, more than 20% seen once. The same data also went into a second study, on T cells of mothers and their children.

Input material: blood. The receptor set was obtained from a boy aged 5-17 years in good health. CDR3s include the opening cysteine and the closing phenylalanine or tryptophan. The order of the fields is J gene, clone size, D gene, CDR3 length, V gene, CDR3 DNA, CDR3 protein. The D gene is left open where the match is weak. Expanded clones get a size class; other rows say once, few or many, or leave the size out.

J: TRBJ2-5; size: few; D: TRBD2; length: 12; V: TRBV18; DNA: TGTGCCAGCTCAACCACTAGCGGGATTAAGTTCTTC; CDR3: CASSTTSGIKFF
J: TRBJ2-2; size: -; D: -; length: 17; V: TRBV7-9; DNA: TGTGCCAGCAGCTTGGGCGGCCGGCGGGGGAACACCGGGGAGCTGTTTTTT; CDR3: CASSLGGRRGNTGELFF
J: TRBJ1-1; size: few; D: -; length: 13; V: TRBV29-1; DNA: TGCAGCGTTGAGGGCAGGGTGGGGACTGAAGCTTTCTTT; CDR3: CSVEGRVGTEAFF
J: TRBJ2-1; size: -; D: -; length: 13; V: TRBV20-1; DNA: TGCAGTGCTAGAGCGCCCAGGGGCAATGAGCAGTTCTTC; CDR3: CSARAPRGNEQFF
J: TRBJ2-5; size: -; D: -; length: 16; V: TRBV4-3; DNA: TGCGCCAGCAGCCAAGATCGGCAAGGATTCCTTGAGACCCAGTACTTC; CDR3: CASSQDRQGFLETQYF
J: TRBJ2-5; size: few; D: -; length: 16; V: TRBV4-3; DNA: TGCGCCAGCAGCCAAGATGGTGCGGGCGGGGCGGAGACCCAGTACTTC; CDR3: CASSQDGAGGAETQYF
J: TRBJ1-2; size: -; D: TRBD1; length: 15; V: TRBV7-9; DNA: TGTGCCAGCAGCTTACTGACAGGGGTGAACTATGGTTACACCTTC; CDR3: CASSLLTGVNYGYTF
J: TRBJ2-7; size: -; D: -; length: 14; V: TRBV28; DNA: TGTGCCAGCAGCAACCCCGGAGGAACCTACGAGCAGTACTTC; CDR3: CASSNPGGTYEQYF
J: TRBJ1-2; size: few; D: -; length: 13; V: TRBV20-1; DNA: TGCTCACGGAGGCCAGGGGTTAACTATGGCTACACCTTC; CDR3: CSRRPGVNYGYTF
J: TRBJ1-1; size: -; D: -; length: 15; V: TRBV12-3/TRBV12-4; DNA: TGTGCCAGCAGTCCCCGTGGCAGGACAAACACTGAAGCTTTCTTT; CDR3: CASSPRGRTNTEAFF
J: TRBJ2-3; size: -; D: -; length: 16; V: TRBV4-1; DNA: TGCGCCAGCAGCCAGCAACCCTCGGGGAGCACAGATACGCAGTATTTT; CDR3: CASSQQPSGSTDTQYF
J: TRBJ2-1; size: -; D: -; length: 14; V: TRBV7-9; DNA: TGTGCCAGCAGCTTTAAATCGGGGCAGGATGAGCAGTTCTTC; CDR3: CASSFKSGQDEQFF
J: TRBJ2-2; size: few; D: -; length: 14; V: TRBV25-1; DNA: TGTGCCAGCAATCTCCAGGGTAGCACCGGGGAGCTGTTTTTT; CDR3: CASNLQGSTGELFF
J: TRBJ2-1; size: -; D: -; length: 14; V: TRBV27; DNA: TGTGCCAGCAGTTTCGACATAGCGGACAATGAGCAGTTCTTC; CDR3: CASSFDIADNEQFF
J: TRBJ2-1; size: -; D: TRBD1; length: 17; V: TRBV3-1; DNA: TGTGCCAGCAGCCAAGATTGGGGGGACAGGGATCCGGGTGAGCAGTTCTTC; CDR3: CASSQDWGDRDPGEQFF
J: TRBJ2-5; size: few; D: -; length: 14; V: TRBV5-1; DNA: TGCGCCAGCAGCTTGGATCGGCGGAACTACGAGCAGCACTTC; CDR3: CASSLDRRNYEQHF
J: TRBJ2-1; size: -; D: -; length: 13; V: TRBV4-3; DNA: TGCGCCAGCAGCCCCCCAAGCAGCGATGAGCAGTTCTTC; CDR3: CASSPPSSDEQFF
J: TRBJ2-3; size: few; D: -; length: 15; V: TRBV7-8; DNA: TGTGCCAGCAGCTTAGGGCTACCCGACACAGATACGCAGTATTTT; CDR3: CASSLGLPDTDTQYF
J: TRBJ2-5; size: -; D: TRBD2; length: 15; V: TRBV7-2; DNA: TGTGCCAGCCAACCCGGGACTAGCGGACAAGAGACCCAGTACTTC; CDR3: CASQPGTSGQETQYF
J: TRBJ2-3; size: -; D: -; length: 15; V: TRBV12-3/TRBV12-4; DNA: TGTGCCAGCAGTCAAATGACAGTGAACACAGATACGCAGTATTTT; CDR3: CASSQMTVNTDTQYF
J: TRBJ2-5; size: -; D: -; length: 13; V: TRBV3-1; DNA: TGTGCCAGCGCACCCCACGGGGGAGAGACCCAGTACTTC; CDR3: CASAPHGGETQYF
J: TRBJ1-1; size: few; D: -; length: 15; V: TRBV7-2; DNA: TGTGCCAGCAGCTTAGCGTCGACAGACAACACTGAAGCTTTCTTT; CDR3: CASSLASTDNTEAFF